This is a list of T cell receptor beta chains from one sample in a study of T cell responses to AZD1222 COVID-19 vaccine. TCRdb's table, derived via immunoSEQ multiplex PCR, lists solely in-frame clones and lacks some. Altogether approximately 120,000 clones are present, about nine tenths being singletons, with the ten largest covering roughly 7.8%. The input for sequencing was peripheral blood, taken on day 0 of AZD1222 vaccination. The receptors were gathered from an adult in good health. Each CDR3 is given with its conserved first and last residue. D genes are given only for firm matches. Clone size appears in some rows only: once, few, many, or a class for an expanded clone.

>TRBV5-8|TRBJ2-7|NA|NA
TGTGCCAGCAGCCTCAGCGGGTACGAGCAGTACTTC
CASSLSGYEQYF
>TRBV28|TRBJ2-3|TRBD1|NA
TGTGCCAGCAGTCCTGACAGGGCTAGCACAGATACGCAGTATTTT
CASSPDRASTDTQYF
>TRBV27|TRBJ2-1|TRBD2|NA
TGTGCCAGCACCATAGCGGGAACCTACAATGAGCAGTTCTTC
CASTIAGTYNEQFF
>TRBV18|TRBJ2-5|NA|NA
TGTGCCAGCTCACCACTGTCGGGGACGGGAGAGACCCAGTACTTC
CASSPLSGTGETQYF
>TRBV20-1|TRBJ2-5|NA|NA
TGCAGTGCTAGACCGTTTGGGACCCAGTACTTC
CSARPFGTQYF
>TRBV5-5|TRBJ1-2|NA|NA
TGTGCCAGCAGCACCGGGCCGGGTTCTAACTATGGCTACACCTTC
CASSTGPGSNYGYTF
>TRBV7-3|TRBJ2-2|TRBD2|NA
TGTGCCAGCAGCTTAACGGTAGGCGGGAGCGTTCCCGGGGAGCTGTTTTTT
CASSLTVGGSVPGELFF
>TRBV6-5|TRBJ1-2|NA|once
TGTGCCAGCAGTTACTCAAGGGCCCCCGACTATGGCTACACCTTC
CASSYSRAPDYGYTF
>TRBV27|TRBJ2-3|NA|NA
TGTGCCAGCAGCCACATCAGGTCAAACACAGATACGCAGTATTTT
CASSHIRSNTDTQYF
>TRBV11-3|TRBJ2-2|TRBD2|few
TGTGCCAGCAGCCTTTATAGCGGGGCGAACACCGGGGAGCTGTTTTTT
CASSLYSGANTGELFF
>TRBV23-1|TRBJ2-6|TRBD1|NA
TGCGCCAGCTGGGACAGGGAGTCTGGGGCCAACGTCCTGACTTTC
CASWDRESGANVLTF
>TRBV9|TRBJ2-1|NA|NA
TGTGCCAGCAGCGGGGGGGCAGTCTCCTACAATGAGCAGTTCTTC
CASSGGAVSYNEQFF
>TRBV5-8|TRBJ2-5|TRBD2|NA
TGTGCCAGCAGCTTGAGTAGCGGGAGGGCCACAGAGACCCAGTACTTC
CASSLSSGRATETQYF
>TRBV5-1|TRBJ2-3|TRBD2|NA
TGCGCCAGCAGCTTTTCTCTCAGGACTAGCGGGGGGGCAGATACGCAGTATTTT
CASSFSLRTSGGADTQYF
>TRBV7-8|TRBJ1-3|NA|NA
TGTGCCAGCAGCCGTGGACAGTCCTCTGGAAACACCATATATTTT
CASSRGQSSGNTIYF
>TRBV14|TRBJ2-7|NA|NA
TGTGCCAGCAGCCAAGAGATTAGGACTCCCCTCCTCTACGAGCAGTACTTC
CASSQEIRTPLLYEQYF
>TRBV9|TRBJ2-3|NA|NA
TGTGCCAGCAAAGGGCAGGGGACCACAGATACGCAGTATTTT
CASKGQGTTDTQYF
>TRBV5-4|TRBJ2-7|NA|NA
TGTGCCAGCAGCCGACAGGGAGGGGACGAGCAGTACTTC
CASSRQGGDEQYF
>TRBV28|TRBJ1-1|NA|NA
TGTGCCAGCCGACAGGCGTTGAACACTGAAGCTTTCTTT
CASRQALNTEAFF
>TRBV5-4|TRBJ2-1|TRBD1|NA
TGTGCCAGCAGCTTGGCAGGACAGGGCCACAATGAGCAGTTCTTC
CASSLAGQGHNEQFF
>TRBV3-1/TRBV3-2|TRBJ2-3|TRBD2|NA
TGTGCCAGCAGCCAACTAGCGGGCGCAGATACGCAGTATTTT
CASSQLAGADTQYF
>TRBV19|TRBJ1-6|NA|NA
TGTGCCAGTAGTATACAACAGGGATATAATTCACCCCTCCACTTT
CASSIQQGYNSPLHF
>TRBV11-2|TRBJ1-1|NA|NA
TGTGCCAGCAGCCAGCATACGATGAACACTGAAGCTTTCTTT
CASSQHTMNTEAFF
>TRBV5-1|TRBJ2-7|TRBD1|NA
TGCGCCAGCAGCTTGGTTGCAGGGGGTTCCTACGAGCAGTACTTC
CASSLVAGGSYEQYF
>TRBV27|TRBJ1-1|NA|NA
TGTGCCAGCAGTTTTCTGGGGGGCCAGTCCGTCACTGAAGCTTTCTTT
CASSFLGGQSVTEAFF
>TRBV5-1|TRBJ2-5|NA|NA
TGCGCCAGCAGCCTGCTCGGGCTTTTGGAGACCCAGTACTTC
CASSLLGLLETQYF
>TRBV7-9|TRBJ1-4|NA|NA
TGTGCCAGCAGCCTCGGGCTTGCAACTAATGAAAAACTGTTTTTT
CASSLGLATNEKLFF
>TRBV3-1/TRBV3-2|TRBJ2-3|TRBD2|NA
TGTGCCAGCAGCCAGGGCGGGAGGATTGCAGATACGCAGTATTTT
CASSQGGRIADTQYF
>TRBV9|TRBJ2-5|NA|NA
TGTGCCAGCAGCGTAGCTCTTGGGGGAGTCCGGGAGACCCAGTACTTC
CASSVALGGVRETQYF
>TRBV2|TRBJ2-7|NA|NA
TGTGCCAGCAGACAGGGTATCGACGAGCAGTACTTC
CASRQGIDEQYF
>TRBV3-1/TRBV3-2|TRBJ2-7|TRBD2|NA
TGTGCCAGCAGCAGGGGACTAGCGGGCGCCTACGAGCAGTACTTC
CASSRGLAGAYEQYF
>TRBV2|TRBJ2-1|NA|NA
TGTGCCAGCACCAAACTTGAGGGGAATGAGCAGTTCTTC
CASTKLEGNEQFF
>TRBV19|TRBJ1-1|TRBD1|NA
TGTGCCAGTATGAAGACAGGGGGCCGGAACACTGAAGCTTTCTTT
CASMKTGGRNTEAFF
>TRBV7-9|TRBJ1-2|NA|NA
TGTGCCAGCAGCTTAACGGGGGTCAATGGCTACACCTTC
CASSLTGVNGYTF
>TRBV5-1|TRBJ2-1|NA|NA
TGCGCCAGCAGCTTGGCGGGGGCCTCCTACAATGAGCAGTTCTTC
CASSLAGASYNEQFF
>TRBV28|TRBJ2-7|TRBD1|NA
TGTGCCAGCAGTGGACAGGAACGCTACGAGCAGTACTTC
CASSGQERYEQYF
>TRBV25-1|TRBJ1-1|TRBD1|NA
TGTGCCAGCAGTGGTGGACAGGGAGGAACTGAAGCTTTCTTT
CASSGGQGGTEAFF
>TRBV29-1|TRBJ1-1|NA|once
TGCAGCGTTGAAGAGGTGGGTAGGAACACTGAAGCTTTCTTT
CSVEEVGRNTEAFF
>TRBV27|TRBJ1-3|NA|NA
TGTGCCAGCAGGTCCTCTGGAAACACCATATATTTT
CASRSSGNTIYF
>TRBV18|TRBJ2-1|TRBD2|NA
TGTGCCAGCTCACCGAAGACTAGCGGGAGTTCCAATGAGCAGTTCTTC
CASSPKTSGSSNEQFF
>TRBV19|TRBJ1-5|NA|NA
TGTGCCAGTAGACTACAGGGATTGAGCAATCAGCCCCAGCATTTT
CASRLQGLSNQPQHF
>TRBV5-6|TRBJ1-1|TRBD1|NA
TGTGCCAGCAGCTTGGTTGACAGGGTGAACACTGAAGCTTTCTTT
CASSLVDRVNTEAFF
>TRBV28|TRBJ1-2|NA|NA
TGTGCCAGCAGTGGGACATCTAACTATGGCTACACCTTC
CASSGTSNYGYTF
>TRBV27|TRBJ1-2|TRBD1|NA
TGTGCCAGCAGTATGGGGGACAGGGGGGGCTACACCTTC
CASSMGDRGGYTF
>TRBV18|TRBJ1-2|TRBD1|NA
TGTGCCAGCTCGCCCGGACAGGGGGTTCACGGCTACACCTTC
CASSPGQGVHGYTF
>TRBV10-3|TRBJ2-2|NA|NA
TGTGCCACGACCCTCCGGGGTGCCGACAGATACACCGGGGAGCTGTTTTTT
CATTLRGADRYTGELFF
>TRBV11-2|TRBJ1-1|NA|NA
TGTGCCAGCAGCGGCGGGGCCTACACTGAAGCTTTCTTT
CASSGGAYTEAFF
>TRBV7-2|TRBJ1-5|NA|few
TGTGCCAGCAGCACGGACCTTTTCGGTGGTCCCCAGCATTTT
CASSTDLFGGPQHF
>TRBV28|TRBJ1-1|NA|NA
TGTGCCAGCAGCGGACAGCTGAACACTGAAGCTTTCTTT
CASSGQLNTEAFF
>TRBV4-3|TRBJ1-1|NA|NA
TGCGCCAGCAGCCAGGACCGGGACGGTAGCTTCATGGCTTTCTTT
CASSQDRDGSFMAFF
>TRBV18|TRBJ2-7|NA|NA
TGTGCCAGCTCACCACCAGGGAACGAGCAGTACTTC
CASSPPGNEQYF
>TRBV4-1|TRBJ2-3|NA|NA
TGCGCCAGCAGCCAAGATCCAGCGGCAGCTAGCACAGATACGCAGTATTTT
CASSQDPAAASTDTQYF